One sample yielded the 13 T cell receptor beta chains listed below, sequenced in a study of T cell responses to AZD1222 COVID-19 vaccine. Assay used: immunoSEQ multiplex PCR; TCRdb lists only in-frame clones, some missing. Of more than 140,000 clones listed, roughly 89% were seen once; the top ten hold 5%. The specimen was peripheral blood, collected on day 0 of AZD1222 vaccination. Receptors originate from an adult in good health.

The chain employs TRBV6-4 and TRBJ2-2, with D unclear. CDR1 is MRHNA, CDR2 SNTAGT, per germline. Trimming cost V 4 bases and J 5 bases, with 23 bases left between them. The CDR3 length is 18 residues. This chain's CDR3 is CASSAPRHQKFVTGELFF. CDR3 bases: TGTGCCAGCAGTGCGCCTCGACATCAAAAGTTTGTGACCGGGGAGCTGTTTTTT.

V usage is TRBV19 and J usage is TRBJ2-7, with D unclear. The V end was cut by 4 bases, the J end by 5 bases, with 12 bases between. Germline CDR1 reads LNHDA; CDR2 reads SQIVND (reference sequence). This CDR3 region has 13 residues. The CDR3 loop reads CASSRLERDEQYF. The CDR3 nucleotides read TGTGCCAGTAGTAGGCTGGAGAGAGACGAGCAGTACTTC.

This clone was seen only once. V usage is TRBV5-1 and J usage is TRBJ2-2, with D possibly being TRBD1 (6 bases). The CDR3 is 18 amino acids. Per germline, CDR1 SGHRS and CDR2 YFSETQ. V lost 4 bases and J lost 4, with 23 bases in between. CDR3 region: CASSNRDTPISVTGELFF. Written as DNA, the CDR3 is TGCGCCAGCAGCAACCGGGACACTCCTATTTCGGTCACCGGGGAGCTGTTTTTT.

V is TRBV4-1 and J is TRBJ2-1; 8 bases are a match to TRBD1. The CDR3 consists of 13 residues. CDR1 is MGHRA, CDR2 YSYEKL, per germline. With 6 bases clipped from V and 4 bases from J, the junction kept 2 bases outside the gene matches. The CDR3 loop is CASSRTGYNEQFF. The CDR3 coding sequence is TGCGCCAGCAGTCGGACAGGGTACAATGAGCAGTTCTTC.

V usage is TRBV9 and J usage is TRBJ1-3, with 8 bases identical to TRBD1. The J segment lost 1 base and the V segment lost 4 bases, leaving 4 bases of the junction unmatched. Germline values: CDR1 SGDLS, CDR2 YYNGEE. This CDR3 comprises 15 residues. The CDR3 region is CASSRQGLSGNTIYF. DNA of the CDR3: TGTGCCAGCAGCAGACAGGGGCTGTCTGGAAACACCATATATTTT. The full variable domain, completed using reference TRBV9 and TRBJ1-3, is DSGVTQTPKHLITATGQRVTLRCSPRSGDLSVYWYQQSLDQGLQFLIQYYNGEERAKGNILERFSAQQFPDLHSELNLSSLELGDSALYFCASSRQGLSGNTIYFGEGSWLTVV.

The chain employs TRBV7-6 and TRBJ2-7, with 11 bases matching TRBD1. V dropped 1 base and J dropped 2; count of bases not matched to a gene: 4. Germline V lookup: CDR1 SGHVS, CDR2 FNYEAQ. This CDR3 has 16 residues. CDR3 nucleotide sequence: TGTGCCAGCAGCTTAGAGGTGGGACAGGGGGCCTACGAGCAGTACTTC. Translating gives CASSLEVGQGAYEQYF.

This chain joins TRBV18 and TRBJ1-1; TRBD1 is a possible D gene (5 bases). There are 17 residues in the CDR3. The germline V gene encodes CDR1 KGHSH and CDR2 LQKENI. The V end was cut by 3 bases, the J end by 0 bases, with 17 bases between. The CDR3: CASSPRLIGTLNTEAFF. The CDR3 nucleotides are TGTGCCAGCTCACCCCGCCTAATAGGGACGCTGAACACTGAAGCTTTCTTT. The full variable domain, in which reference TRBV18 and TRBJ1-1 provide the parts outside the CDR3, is NAGVMQNPRHLVRRRGQEARLRCSPMKGHSHVYWYRQLPEEGLKFMVYLQKENIIDESGMPKERFSAEFPKEGPSILRIQQVVRGDSAAYFCASSPRLIGTLNTEAFFGQGTRLTVV.

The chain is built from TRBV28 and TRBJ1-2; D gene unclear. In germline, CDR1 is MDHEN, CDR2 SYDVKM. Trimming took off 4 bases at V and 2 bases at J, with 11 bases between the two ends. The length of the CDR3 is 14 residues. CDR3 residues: CASSSPPGNYGYTF. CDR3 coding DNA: TGTGCCAGCAGTTCCCCCCCGGGGAACTATGGCTACACCTTC.

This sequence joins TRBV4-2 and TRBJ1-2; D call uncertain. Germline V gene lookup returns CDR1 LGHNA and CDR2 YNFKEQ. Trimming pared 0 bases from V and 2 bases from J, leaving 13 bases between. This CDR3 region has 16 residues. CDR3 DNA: TGTGCCAGCAGCCAAGATGCGTCTGGAACGAACTATGGCTACACCTTC. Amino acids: CASSQDASGTNYGYTF.

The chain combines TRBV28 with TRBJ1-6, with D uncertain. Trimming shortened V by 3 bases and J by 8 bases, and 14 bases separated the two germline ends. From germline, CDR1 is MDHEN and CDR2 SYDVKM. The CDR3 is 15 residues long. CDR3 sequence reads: CASSFTPRSHSPLHF. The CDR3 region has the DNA TGTGCCAGCAGTTTCACCCCCAGATCACATTCACCCCTCCACTTT. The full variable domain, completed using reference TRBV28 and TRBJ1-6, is DVKVTQSSRYLVKRTGEKVFLECVQDMDHENMFWYRQDPGLGLRLIYFSYDVKMKEKGDIPEGYSVSREKKERFSLILESASTNQTSMYLCASSFTPRSHSPLHFGNGTRLTVT.

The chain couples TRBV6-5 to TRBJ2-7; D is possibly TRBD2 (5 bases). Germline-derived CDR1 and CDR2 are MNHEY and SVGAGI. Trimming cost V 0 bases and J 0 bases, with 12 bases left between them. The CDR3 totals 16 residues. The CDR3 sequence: CASSYSEAGPSYEQYF. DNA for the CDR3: TGTGCCAGCAGTTACTCGGAGGCGGGCCCCTCCTACGAGCAGTACTTC.

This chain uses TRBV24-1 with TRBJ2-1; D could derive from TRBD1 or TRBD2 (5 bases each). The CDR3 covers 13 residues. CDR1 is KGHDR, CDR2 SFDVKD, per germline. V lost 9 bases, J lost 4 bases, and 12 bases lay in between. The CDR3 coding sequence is TGTGCCACCGCCGGGACGGGTTACAATGAGCAGTTCTTC. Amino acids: CATAGTGYNEQFF.

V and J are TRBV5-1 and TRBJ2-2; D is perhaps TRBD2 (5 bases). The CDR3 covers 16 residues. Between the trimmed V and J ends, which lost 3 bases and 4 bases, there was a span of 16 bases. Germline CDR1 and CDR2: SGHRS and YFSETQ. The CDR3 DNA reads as TGCGCCAGCAGCTCGGCTCTTAGCGTGGGCACCGGGGAGCTGTTTTTT. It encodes CASSSALSVGTGELFF.